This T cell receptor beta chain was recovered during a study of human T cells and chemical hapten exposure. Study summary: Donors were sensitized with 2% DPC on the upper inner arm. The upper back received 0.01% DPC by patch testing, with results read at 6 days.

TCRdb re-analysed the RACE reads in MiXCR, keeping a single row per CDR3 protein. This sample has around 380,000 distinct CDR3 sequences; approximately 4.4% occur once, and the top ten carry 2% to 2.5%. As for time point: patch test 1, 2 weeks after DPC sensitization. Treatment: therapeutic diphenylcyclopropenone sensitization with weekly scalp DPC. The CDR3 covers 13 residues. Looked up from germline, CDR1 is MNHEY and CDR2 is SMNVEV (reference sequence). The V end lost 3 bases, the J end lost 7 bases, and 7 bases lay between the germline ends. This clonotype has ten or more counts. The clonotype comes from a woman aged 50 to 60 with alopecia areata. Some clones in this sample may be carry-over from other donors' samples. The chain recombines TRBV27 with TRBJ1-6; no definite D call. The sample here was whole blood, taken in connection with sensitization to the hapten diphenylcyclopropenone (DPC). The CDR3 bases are TGTGCCAGCAGTTTCGCGGAAAATTCACCCCTCCACTTT. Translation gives CASSFAENSPLHF.